This T cell receptor beta chain was documented in a study of tumor and adjacent non-tumor tissue in lung cancer. Study overall: Samples averaged around 4 million productive TCRbeta reads each.

TCRbeta libraries were built with three rounds of nested PCR, modified from ARM-PCR. Using its own MiXCR run on the multiplex PCR reads, TCRdb lists one record per CDR3 protein. The table records around 140,000 distinct CDR3 sequences, around 66% of them present only once. General observations from the study: Compared with tumor, normal lung showed significantly lower TCR diversity. Tumor repertoires had a smaller top 100 clone share than normal lung.

About this clonotype: Its target is unknown. The germline gene is not matched at one end of the junction; a read error may be the cause.

The template was RNA from unsorted bulk tissue. The source material was lung tumor tissue. This receptor was taken from a man between 60 and 70 years old with small cell lung cancer.

CDR3 sequence: CAGSLAIVRGRTGAFF. Here the CDR3 DNA reads TGTGCCGGCAGCTTAGCGATTGTGCGGGGGCGCACTGGAGCTTTCTTT. The V gene is TRBV11-3, the J gene TRBJ1-1; possibly TRBD1 for D (6 bases). Looked up from germline, CDR1 is SGHNT and CDR2 is YENEEA. The length of the CDR3 is 16 residues.